This T cell receptor beta chain derives from a study of identical twins. Unique molecular identifiers were present on the cDNA, and a universal primer site came from template switching. TCRdb re-called the 5' RACE reads with MiXCR, one entry per CDR3 protein. The sample carries 1.5 million or so distinct CDR3 sequences, around 29% recorded once. As regards this clonotype: Its target is unknown.

The study, taken as a whole, reports: Twins showed weaker excess sharing in their beta out-of-frame sequences. The same donors were not followed; conclusions instead depended on cross-sectional statistical analysis.

Germline CDR1 is LGHNA and CDR2 is YNFKEQ. The V segment lost 4 bases and the J segment 3 bases; nucleotides outside the gene matches: 11. This CDR3 comprises 18 residues. The V gene is TRBV4-2, the J gene TRBJ2-2; TRBD2 agrees at 10 bases. Sequencing was done on a sample of cord blood. The receptor was isolated from a newborn girl in good health. The CDR3 loop reads CASSRVASGSGDTGELFF. The CDR3 bases are TGTGCCAGCAGCCGTGTGGCTAGCGGGAGTGGTGACACCGGGGAGCTGTTTTTT.